These 6 T cell receptor beta chains came from one sample sequenced in a study of post-analysis software for immune sequencing data. Study-level findings and limits: TRBV5-6, TRBV5-1 and TRBV20-1 were among four or five TRBV segments more frequent in patients than controls.

The authors incorporated unique molecular identifiers into the TCR beta cDNA libraries. TCRdb independently ran MiXCR on the PCR reads; one entry per CDR3 protein. The data contain 400,000 to 500,000 distinct CDR3 sequences, roughly 38% of them seen just once; the ten biggest clones take up approximately 7.6%. Antigens for these TCRs are unknown. Source material: blood. The source is a girl aged 2-10 years with multiple sclerosis.

CDR3 DNA: TGCGCCAGCAGCCAAGATAGGTTAGACTCCGCCCACGAGCAGTACTTC. This translates into CASSQDRLDSAHEQYF. The rearrangement uses TRBV4-1 and TRBJ2-7; D not certain. This CDR3 spans 16 amino acids. Trimming pared 0 bases from V and 5 bases from J, leaving 17 bases between. Germline V lookup: CDR1 MGHRA, CDR2 YSYEKL.

The chain couples TRBV28 to TRBJ1-5; a weak D match, TRBD1 (5 bases). Per the germline V gene, CDR1 is MDHEN and CDR2 is SYDVKM. The CDR3 contains 15 residues. Trimming shortened V by 7 bases and J by 2 bases, and 15 bases separated the two germline ends. The chain's CDR3 is CASNLGGTGNQPQHF. In DNA form, the CDR3 reads TGTGCCAGCAACTTGGGGGGTACGGGCAATCAGCCCCAGCATTTT.

This chain links TRBV7-3 with TRBJ2-3; 8 nucleotides match TRBD1. Unmatched junction bases numbered 12, after V lost 5 bases and J lost 2 bases. Germline V gene data show CDR1 as SGHTA and CDR2 as FQGTGA. This CDR3 has 17 residues. Here the CDR3 reads CASSLGLGTGLTDTQYF. In DNA form, the CDR3 reads TGTGCCAGCAGCCTGGGGCTTGGGACAGGCCTCACAGATACGCAGTATTTT.

The genes are TRBV9 and TRBJ1-1; weak D call: TRBD1 (5 bases). The CDR3 is made up of 16 amino acids. Trimming left V 3 bases short and J 0 bases short, with 15 bases between. Germline V gene data show CDR1 as SGDLS and CDR2 as YYNGEE. In DNA, the CDR3 is TGTGCCAGCAGCGCGAGGCAGGGAACCCTGAACACTGAAGCTTTCTTT. Amino acids: CASSARQGTLNTEAFF.

The chain links TRBV28 to TRBJ2-1; weak D call: TRBD2 (6 bases). CDR1 MDHEN and CDR2 SYDVKM come from the germline V gene. V dropped 8 bases and J dropped 8 bases, with 16 bases sitting between them. The CDR3 contains 13 residues. Written as DNA, the CDR3 is TGTGCCAGCGGGAGGCCGTTCTGGGATGAGCAGTTCTTC. Protein: CASGRPFWDEQFF.

The chain couples TRBV7-2 to TRBJ1-1, with D unresolved. The CDR3 totals 14 residues. The V end was cut by 2 bases, the J end by 1 base, with 8 bases between. Germline lookup yields CDR1 SGHTA and CDR2 FQGNSA. CDR3 residues: CASSLLNKNTEAFF. CDR3 coding DNA: TGTGCCAGCAGCTTACTAAACAAGAACACTGAAGCTTTCTTT.